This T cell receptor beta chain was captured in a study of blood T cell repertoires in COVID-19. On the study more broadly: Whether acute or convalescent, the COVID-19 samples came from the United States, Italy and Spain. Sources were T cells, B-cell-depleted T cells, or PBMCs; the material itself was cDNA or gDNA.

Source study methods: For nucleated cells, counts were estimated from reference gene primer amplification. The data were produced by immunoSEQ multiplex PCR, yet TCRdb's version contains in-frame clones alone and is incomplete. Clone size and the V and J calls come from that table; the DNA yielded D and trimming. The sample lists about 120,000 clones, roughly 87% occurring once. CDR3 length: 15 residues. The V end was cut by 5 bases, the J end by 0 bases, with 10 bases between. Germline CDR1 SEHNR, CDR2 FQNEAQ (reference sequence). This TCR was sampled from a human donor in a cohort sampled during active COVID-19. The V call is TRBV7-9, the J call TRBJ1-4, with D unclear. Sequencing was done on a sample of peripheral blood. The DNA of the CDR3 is TGTGCCAGCAGCGGGGAGAGTTCAACTAATGAAAAACTGTTTTTT. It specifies CASSGESSTNEKLFF.